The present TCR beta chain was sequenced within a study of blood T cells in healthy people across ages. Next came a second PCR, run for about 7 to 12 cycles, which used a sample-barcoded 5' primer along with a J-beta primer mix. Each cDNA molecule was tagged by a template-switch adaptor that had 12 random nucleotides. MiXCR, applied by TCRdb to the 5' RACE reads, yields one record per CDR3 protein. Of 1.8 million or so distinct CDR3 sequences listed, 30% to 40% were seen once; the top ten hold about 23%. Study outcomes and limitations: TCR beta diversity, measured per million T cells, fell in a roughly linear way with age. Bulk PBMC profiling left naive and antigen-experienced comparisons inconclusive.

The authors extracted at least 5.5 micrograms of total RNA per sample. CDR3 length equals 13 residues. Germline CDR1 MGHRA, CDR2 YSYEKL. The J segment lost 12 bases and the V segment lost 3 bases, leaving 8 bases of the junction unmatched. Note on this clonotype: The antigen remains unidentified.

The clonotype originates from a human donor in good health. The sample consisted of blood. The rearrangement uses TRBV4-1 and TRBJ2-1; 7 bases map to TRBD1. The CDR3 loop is CASSHATGVGQFF. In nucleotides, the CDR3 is TGCGCCAGCAGCCACGCTACAGGGGTTGGGCAGTTCTTC.